What follows describes a single T cell receptor beta chain. Its antigen remains unidentified. No base quality values were provided; no much bigger clone lies one nucleotide off. The source of the sample is a study of shared clonotypes between healthy human individuals (dated by TCRdb to between 2020 and 2021). For the wider study: A few men and a couple of women, aged 18 to 49 years, made up the cohort. For each donor, three plates each were used for CD4 naive and CD4 memory, two plates were used for CD8 naive, and one plate was used for CD8 memory. To estimate repertoire size and how much clonotype sharing occurs between individuals, the study deeply sequenced the blood TCR repertoires of several healthy adults. Libraries were prepared and TCR repertoires were sequenced by different laboratories using diverse techniques, in order to increase sequencing depth and limit assay-specific biases. Each donor's leukapheresis produced roughly between roughly 0.85 and 10 billion PBMCs. What the study reported, not specific to this receptor: Only blood was sampled, and tissue TCR repertoires likely differ from those in blood. Because the study included a small number of donors, the genetic and exposure-history diversity represented was limited. Pairwise subsampling led to the expectation that sequencing depth would affect the degree of clonotype sharing among donors. Clonotypes shared by all four sorted-subset donors showed higher generation probabilities than non-shared clonotypes. When several donors were compared, the shared fraction of clonotypes was around 5% for naive CD4, 3.5% for naive CD8, 2.3% for memory CD4, and approximately 0.4% for memory CD8. Rarefaction of sorted-subset datasets indicated incomplete sequencing despite the large sequencing depth. Naive subsets generally had larger estimated clonotype richness than memory subsets did.

From the germline V gene, CDR1 is SGHTA and CDR2 is FQGNSA. CDR3 length: 14 amino acids, cysteine to phenylalanine. The kept DNA is CDR3 alone, 42 bases in frame from the first base. Between the V and J ends, shortened by 1 base and 13 bases respectively, the junction contains 14 bases. The donors were healthy, HIV-negative adults with no recently reported acute infections or vaccinations. All donors were Caucasian adults living in Nashville, Tennessee, USA. CD4+ T cells were enriched through magnetic negative selection, after which naive cells were positively selected on CD45RA and the remaining negative fraction served as the memory subset. Blood was collected by leukapheresis, and PBMCs were isolated by Ficoll-Histopaque density gradient centrifugation and then cryopreserved in liquid nitrogen vapor phase. Analytical flow cytometry was used to check the purity and quantity of every magnetically sorted T cell population. Each sorted fraction had its genomic DNA isolated and then quantified by UV absorbance on a Nanodrop 2000c.

Using the deep immunoSEQ assay, multiplex PCR amplified TCR CDR3 regions from genomic DNA. Extracted genomic DNA from each cell subset was distributed evenly across all wells of several immunoSEQ 96-well plates, and each plate was treated as a replicate. For sorted subsets, around 200 ng genomic DNA, equal to 30,000 or so T cell genomes, was loaded into each replicate PCR. Purified libraries were measured with a Qubit 3.0 fluorometer, size-checked on a Bioanalyzer 2100, and measured again with the KAPA Library Quantification kit. Every immunoSEQ 96-well plate was sequenced on a separate single-read 150-cycle Illumina NextSeq 550 flow cell. Turning to the authors' computational methods: Because only junctional sequences without quality scores were contained in the immunoSEQ output, filtering matching that applied to full-length reads could not be performed. Sequences were annotated with PyIR, a Python wrapper for IgBLAST v1.9, and V/J genes and CDR3 were assigned using IMGT germline references. Reads were removed for weak V/J assignments (E-value above 1e-6), missing CDR3, stop codons, out-of-frame junctions, or ambiguous translated residues. V3J clonotypes were defined as sequences sharing the same inferred V gene, J gene, and CDR3 amino acid sequence. The percentage overlap between two repertoires was calculated by dividing the number of shared unique clonotypes by the size of the smaller repertoire. Three approaches were used to assess repertoire richness: RTK rarefaction, the Chao1 estimator, and Recon v2.1 estimates of unobserved clonotypes. Generation probabilities were computed with OLGA for all TCRbeta clonotypes obtained by the gDNA method from several donors. TCRdb holds this immuneACCESS table with in-frame rearrangements only. Some clones are missing; in checked studies, unresolved V genes explain under half, and the rest has no known cause. Clonal size and the V and J genes are those of that table, whereas D and trimming came from the DNA. This sample lists millions of clones; just over 90% were detected once. Of the sample, around 0.15% falls within the top ten clones.

The clonotype comes from a man aged 18-30 years in good health. The specimen sequenced was naive CD4+ T cells sorted from blood. Reading the label with the study, this specimen's cell subset or site is: CD45RA+ positively selected. The rearrangement combines TRBV7-2 with TRBJ1-6; no D gene is confidently identified. This receptor has the CDR3 CASSLGAGSLPLHF. Here is the DNA: TGTGCCAGCAGCTTAGGGGCAGGATCTTTGCCCCTCCACTTT.